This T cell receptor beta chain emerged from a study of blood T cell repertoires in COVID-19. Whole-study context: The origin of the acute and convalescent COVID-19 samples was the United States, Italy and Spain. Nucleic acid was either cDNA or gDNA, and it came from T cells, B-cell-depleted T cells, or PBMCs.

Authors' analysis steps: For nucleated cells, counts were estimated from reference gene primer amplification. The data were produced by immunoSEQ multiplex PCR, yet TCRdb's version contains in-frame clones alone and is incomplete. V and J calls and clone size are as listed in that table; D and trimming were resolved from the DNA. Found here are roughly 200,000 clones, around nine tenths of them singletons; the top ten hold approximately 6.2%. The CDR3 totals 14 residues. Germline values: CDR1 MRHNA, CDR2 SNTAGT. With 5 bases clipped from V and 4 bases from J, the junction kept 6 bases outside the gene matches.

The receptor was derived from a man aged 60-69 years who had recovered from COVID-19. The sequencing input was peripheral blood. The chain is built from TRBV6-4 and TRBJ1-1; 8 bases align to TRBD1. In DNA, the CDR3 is TGTGCCAGCAGTTCCGGACAGGGTGGCACTGAAGCTTTCTTT. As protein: CASSSGQGGTEAFF.